This record concerns one TCR beta chain sequence. The data were taken from a study of T cell changes during pregnancy in multiple sclerosis. The V gene end was trimmed by 3 bases and the J gene end by 0 bases; junction bases not matched to a gene: 7. Germline V gene lookup returns CDR1 SGHDT and CDR2 YYEEEE. The CDR3 length is 18 residues. Some clones are missing from TCRdb's copy, which holds only in-frame ones; the method was immunoSEQ multiplex PCR. The table has 45,000 or so clones, about 91% seen once. The chain couples TRBV5-6 to TRBJ2-4; 12 bases are a match to TRBD2. The source is a female donor with multiple sclerosis, enrolled in a pregnancy study. The sample in question was CD8+ T cells from peripheral blood mononuclear cells, obtained after pregnancy. This chain's CDR3 is CASSYLLAGGLAKNIQYF. Here the CDR3 DNA reads TGTGCCAGCAGCTACCTACTAGCGGGGGGTCTAGCCAAAAACATTCAGTACTTC.